The 31 T cell receptor beta chains given below trace back to one sample, sequenced in a study of blood T cell repertoires in COVID-19. Assay used: immunoSEQ multiplex PCR; TCRdb lists only in-frame clones, some missing. The sample includes 250,000 to 300,000 clones, approximately 86% of them seen just once. The sample comprised peripheral blood. These TCRs come from a woman aged 70 to 79 with COVID-19, enrolled during active disease.

CDR3 loop: CASSHPFRDSSDTQYF. As DNA, the CDR3 is TGCGCCAGCAGCCATCCCTTCCGGGACAGCTCAGATACGCAGTATTTT. J is TRBJ2-3 and V is TRBV4-1, with 7 nucleotides matching TRBD1. CDR1 and CDR2 (germline): MGHRA, YSYEKL. J gave up 4 bases and V 3 bases, and 10 bases lay outside the gene matches. This CDR3 contains 16 residues.

This clone was seen at least ten times. This CDR3 is also generated by other DNA sequences in the sample. The V and J genes are TRBV11-2 and TRBJ2-5; possibly TRBD2 for D (6 bases). This CDR3 has 14 amino acids. The V gene's germline CDR1 is SGHAT and CDR2 FQNNGV. V lost 3 bases and J lost 4, with 12 bases in between. In DNA, the CDR3 is TGTGCCAGCAGCTTTGGAGGGAGGAGAGAGACCCAGTACTTC. It encodes CASSFGGRRETQYF. The variable domain in full, with the rest retrieved from reference TRBV11-2 and TRBJ2-5, is EAGVAQSPRYKIIEKRQSVAFWCNPISGHATLYWYQQILGQGPKLLIQFQNNGVVDDSQLPKDRFSAERLKGVDSTLKIQPAKLEDSAVYLCASSFGGRRETQYFGPGTRLLVL.

This clone was observed a few times. CDR3 in amino acids: CASSISGGYYGYTF. In nucleotides, the CDR3 is TGTGCCAGTAGTATATCAGGGGGATACTATGGCTACACCTTC. The chain couples TRBV19 to TRBJ1-2; 7 nucleotides match TRBD1. The CDR3 consists of 14 residues. CDR1 and CDR2 (germline): LNHDA, SQIVND (reference sequence). V lost 2 bases and J lost 3; bases outside the gene matches: 3. Complete variable domain (other parts from reference TRBV19 and TRBJ1-2): DGGITQSPKYLFRKEGQNVTLSCEQNLNHDAMYWYRQDPGQGLRLIYYSQIVNDFQKGDIAEGYSVSREKKESFPLTVTSAQKNPTAFYLCASSISGGYYGYTFGSGTRLTVV.

DNA of the CDR3: TGTGCCAGCAGGAATCCGGGAGGAAACACTGAAGCTTTCTTT. Its protein is CASRNPGGNTEAFF. V is TRBV21-1 and J is TRBJ1-1. TRBV21-1 counts as a pseudogene. The CDR3 has 14 amino acids.

V gene TRBV6-6 combines with J gene TRBJ1-4; no clear D. CDR3 length: 13 residues. Trimming pared 6 bases from V and 7 bases from J, leaving 12 bases between. The germline CDR1 and CDR2 sequences are MNHNY and SVGAGI (reference sequence). The CDR3 reads CASRRPPGEKLFF. As DNA, the CDR3 is TGTGCCAGCAGACGCCCTCCCGGTGAAAAACTGTTTTTT.

The genes are TRBV7-2 and TRBJ2-7; 11 positions match TRBD1. The CDR3 is 14 amino acids. The germline gives CDR1 SGHTA, CDR2 FQGNSA. V lost 4 bases to trimming and J lost 2 bases; unmatched junction nucleotides: 1. The CDR3: CASSWDRGAYEQYF. CDR3 nucleotides: TGTGCCAGCAGCTGGGACAGGGGGGCCTACGAGCAGTACTTC.

This clone turned up a few times. The rearrangement uses TRBV27 and TRBJ1-2, with TRBD1 matching 8 bases. Germline CDR1 and CDR2: MNHEY and SMNVEV (reference sequence). The CDR3 consists of 16 residues. The trim removed 7 bases at V and 8 bases at J, leaving 18 bases unmatched. CDR3 loop: CASTSGFRDRRSGYTF. The DNA for the CDR3 is TGTGCCAGCACCTCCGGTTTCCGGGACAGGCGATCAGGCTACACCTTC.

The chain has TRBV27 and TRBJ1-2; 9 bases map to TRBD1. This CDR3 is built from 13 residues. Per germline, CDR1 MNHEY and CDR2 SMNVEV (reference sequence). V lost 5 bases, J lost 6 bases, and 4 bases stayed unmatched. The CDR3 sequence is CASSLRTGDGYTF. CDR3 bases: TGTGCCAGCAGTCTAAGGACAGGGGATGGCTACACCTTC.

The V and J genes are TRBV7-2 and TRBJ2-3, with TRBD2 matching over 13 bases. V trimming: 4 bases; J trimming: 11 bases; junction bases outside the gene matches: 3. Germline values: CDR1 SGHTA, CDR2 FQGNSA. The length of the CDR3 is 13 residues. The CDR3 loop reads CASSSGLAGEQYF. The CDR3 DNA is TGTGCCAGCAGCTCAGGACTAGCGGGGGAGCAGTATTTT.

This chain connects TRBV6-2 or TRBV6-3 to TRBJ2-7; TRBD2 matches at 14 bases. The CDR3 consists of 17 residues. From germline, CDR1 is MNHEY and CDR2 SVGEGT. With V trimmed by 6 bases and J by 5 bases, 12 bases remained unmatched. The CDR3 DNA reads as TGTGCCAGCAGCCGCGGACTAGCGGGGGGCCCCTGGGACGAGCAGTACTTC. Translated: CASSRGLAGGPWDEQYF.

The chain is built from TRBV7-2 and TRBJ2-3; D possibly corresponds to TRBD1 (6 bases). The CDR3 is 14 amino acids. Deletions cut 0 bases from V and 6 bases from J, with 10 bases between. Per the germline V gene, CDR1 is SGHTA and CDR2 is FQGNSA. This chain's CDR3 is CASSLAQGQDTQYF. For the CDR3, the DNA is TGTGCCAGCAGCTTAGCACAGGGTCAGGATACGCAGTATTTT.

V and J are TRBV13 and TRBJ1-1; 7 positions match TRBD1. After removal of 5 bases from V and 1 base from J, the junction contained 7 bases not matched to a gene. The V gene's germline CDR1 is PRHDT and CDR2 FYEKMQ (reference sequence). The CDR3 contains 15 residues. CDR3 nucleotides: TGTGCCAGCAGCCCCGCGAGACAGGGGAACACTGAAGCTTTCTTT. Translation: CASSPARQGNTEAFF.

In nucleotides, the CDR3 is TGTGCCAGCAGCTTGGGTCAGACACACACAGATACGCAGTATTTT. This gives the protein CASSLGQTHTDTQYF. The chain uses TRBV7-9 and TRBJ2-3, with unresolved D. Looked up from germline, CDR1 is SEHNR and CDR2 is FQNEAQ (reference sequence). The CDR3 consists of 15 residues. V was shortened by 3 bases and J by 2 bases, with 12 bases between the two germline ends.

The DNA of the CDR3 is TGCAGCGTTGAATCGACCAAGGATCTAGATGAGCAGTTCTTC. It codes for CSVESTKDLDEQFF. The chain carries TRBV29-1 and TRBJ2-1; D not certain. V was trimmed by 2 bases and J by 8 bases, leaving 16 bases between them. CDR1 and CDR2 from the germline V gene are SQVTM and ANQGSEA. CDR3 length: 14 amino acids.

This clone was seen a single time. The gene calls are TRBV7-9 and TRBJ2-7; 9 bases are a match to TRBD1. The CDR3 loop spans 14 amino acids. Germline CDR1 SEHNR, CDR2 FQNEAQ (reference sequence). Losses at the gene ends were 4 bases for V and 7 bases for J; bases not matched to a gene: 8. CDR3 nucleotide sequence: TGTGCCAGCAGCTCCTGGACAGGGGAGGGAGAGCAGTACTTC. Residues: CASSSWTGEGEQYF.

V gene TRBV6-5 combines with J gene TRBJ1-6; TRBD1 might be the D (5 bases). The V gene lost 0 bases and the J gene lost 6 bases, with 9 bases spanning the gap. The CDR3 is made up of 15 amino acids. CDR1 MNHEY and CDR2 SVGAGI come from the germline V gene. The CDR3 loop reads CASSYSGRGNSPLHF. CDR3 DNA: TGTGCCAGCAGTTACTCGGGGCGGGGTAATTCACCCCTCCACTTT.

V usage is TRBV12-1 and J usage is TRBJ1-1; the table's D call of TRBD1 was not tested on the DNA. TRBV12-1 is assigned pseudogene status. This CDR3 has 14 amino acids. CDR3 nucleotide sequence: TGTGCCAGCAGCTGGGGTGCCAGGGACACTGAAGCTTTCTTT. Translated: CASSWGARDTEAFF.

The genes are TRBV27 and TRBJ1-1; weak D call: TRBD1 (5 bases). The V and J ends lost 5 bases and 3 bases respectively, with 10 bases between them. Per germline, CDR1 MNHEY and CDR2 SMNVEV (reference sequence). This CDR3 is built from 13 residues. CDR3 bases: TGTGCCAGCAGTCTAATGGGGCACACTGAAGCTTTCTTT. Translation: CASSLMGHTEAFF.

This chain connects TRBV12-3 or TRBV12-4 to TRBJ1-2; possible D gene TRBD1, 6 bases. The CDR3 extends over 12 amino acids. V was clipped by 3 bases and J by 8 bases, with 10 bases between them. For the CDR3, the DNA is TGTGCCAGCAGTTTGAGACAGGAGGGCTACACCTTC. This sequence encodes CASSLRQEGYTF.

The chain is built from TRBV14 and TRBJ1-2; D is possibly TRBD1 (6 bases). Trimming cost V 1 base and J 0 bases, with 12 bases left between them. The CDR3 consists of 16 residues. Germline CDR1 SGHDN, CDR2 FVKESK. For the CDR3, the DNA is TGTGCCAGCAGCCAAGGCGGGGGCAGAGCTAACTATGGCTACACCTTC. Its protein is CASSQGGGRANYGYTF.

This clone was recorded at least ten times. The V and J genes are TRBV6-5 and TRBJ1-2; 7 bases agree with TRBD1. V was pared by 6 bases and J by 4 bases, with 5 bases of the junction left unmatched. CDR1 MNHEY and CDR2 SVGAGI come from the germline V gene. The length of the CDR3 is 13 residues. The CDR3 DNA reads TGTGCCAGCAGAGGGGACAGCGGCTATGGCTACACCTTC. It specifies CASRGDSGYGYTF.

This clone was counted between two and nine times. The CDR3 DNA is TGTGCCAGCTCACCACAGCAGGGGGTTGAGGGCTACACCTTC. It is translated as CASSPQQGVEGYTF. This sequence joins TRBV18 and TRBJ1-2; 7 bases agree with TRBD1. CDR1 is KGHSH and CDR2 is LQKENI in the germline V gene. V shed 1 base and J 8 bases; nucleotides not matched to a gene: 7. The CDR3 runs to 14 residues. Full variable domain (rest looked up from reference TRBV18 and TRBJ1-2): NAGVMQNPRHLVRRRGQEARLRCSPMKGHSHVYWYRQLPEEGLKFMVYLQKENIIDESGMPKERFSAEFPKEGPSILRIQQVVRGDSAAYFCASSPQQGVEGYTFGSGTRLTVV.

The chain is built from TRBV27 and TRBJ1-5; 8 bases agree with TRBD1. CDR1 is MNHEY, CDR2 SMNVEV, per germline (reference sequence). Trimming at V came to 6 bases and at J to 5 bases, leaving 3 bases not matched to a gene. CDR3 length: 13 amino acids. The CDR3 DNA follows: TGTGCCAGCAGGGACAGGGCCGATCAGCCCCAGCATTTT. Amino acid sequence: CASRDRADQPQHF.

The chain joins TRBV6-5 to TRBJ2-6; unclear D gene. This CDR3 comprises 14 residues. Trimming took off 0 bases at V and 4 bases at J, with 4 bases between the two ends. The germline CDR1 and CDR2 sequences are MNHEY and SVGAGI. This CDR3 is CASSYSSGANVLTF. The CDR3 DNA sequence: TGTGCCAGCAGTTACTCGTCGGGGGCCAACGTCCTGACTTTC.

This chain uses TRBV21-1 with TRBJ1-2; TRBD1, the table's D call, was not compared with the DNA. TRBV21-1 is shown as a pseudogene. The CDR3 has 18 residues. In DNA, the CDR3 is TGTGCCAGCAAAACAGGGGAACGGGACAGGGGTTGGAACTATGGCTACACCTTC. This gives the protein CASKTGERDRGWNYGYTF.

The CDR3: CASREGGPSYEQYF. The CDR3 region has the DNA TGTGCCAGTAGGGAGGGGGGGCCCTCCTACGAGCAGTACTTC. V gene TRBV19 combines with J gene TRBJ2-7, with a weak D call TRBD2 (7 bases). Trimming removed 6 bases from V and 0 bases from J, with 12 bases in between. The CDR3 runs to 14 residues. CDR1 LNHDA and CDR2 SQIVND come from the germline V gene (reference sequence).

The V and J genes are TRBV5-1 and TRBJ2-1; D might be TRBD2 (6 bases). This CDR3 is 14 amino acids long. Germline values: CDR1 SGHRS, CDR2 YFSETQ. Trimming cost V 4 bases and J 9 bases, with 17 bases left between them. CDR3 nucleotides: TGCGCCAGCAGCGGGGGAGCTTCCGGGAGTGAGCAGTTCTTC. Its translation is CASSGGASGSEQFF.

The chain combines TRBV11-2 with TRBJ2-1; TRBD2 agrees at 8 bases. Germline V gene data show CDR1 as SGHAT and CDR2 as FQNNGV. The CDR3 length is 16 residues. Losses at the gene ends were 0 bases for V and 5 bases for J; bases not matched to a gene: 6. CDR3 sequence: CASSLEITGGDNEQFF. CDR3 coding DNA: TGTGCCAGCAGCTTAGAAATAACGGGGGGGGACAATGAGCAGTTCTTC. The variable domain in full, completed from reference TRBV11-2 and TRBJ2-1, reads EAGVAQSPRYKIIEKRQSVAFWCNPISGHATLYWYQQILGQGPKLLIQFQNNGVVDDSQLPKDRFSAERLKGVDSTLKIQPAKLEDSAVYLCASSLEITGGDNEQFFGPGTRLTVL.

This clone was recorded once. The chain uses TRBV2 and TRBJ2-3; 8 nucleotides agree with TRBD1. The CDR3 spans 16 residues. Trimming cost V 7 bases and J 1 base; bases outside gene matches: 10. The germline gives CDR1 SNHLY, CDR2 FYNNEI. CDR3 sequence: CASIADRGGGTDTQYF. As DNA, the CDR3 is TGTGCCAGCATCGCAGACAGGGGAGGTGGCACAGATACGCAGTATTTT.

The gene calls are TRBV19 and TRBJ1-1; TRBD1 matches 12 bases. The germline V gene has CDR1 LNHDA and CDR2 SQIVND (reference sequence). The CDR3 runs to 16 residues. V shed 5 bases and J 5 bases; nucleotides not matched to a gene: 9. CDR3 sequence reads: CASSARGTGGRTEAFF. The CDR3 bases are TGTGCCAGTAGTGCACGAGGGACAGGGGGCAGGACTGAAGCTTTCTTT.

The CDR3 loop is CASSLGGQGYQPQHF. DNA for the CDR3: TGTGCCAGCAGTTTGGGGGGACAGGGTTATCAGCCCCAGCATTTT. The V and J genes are TRBV27 and TRBJ1-5; TRBD1 matches 9 bases. Germline loops: CDR1 MNHEY, CDR2 SMNVEV (reference sequence). This CDR3 region has 15 residues. V shed 3 bases, J shed 5 bases, and the junction held 5 bases outside the gene matches.